The entry below gives a single TCR beta chain sequence along with its context. One entry per CDR3 protein, called by TCRdb with MiXCR from the 5' RACE reads. The profile shows approximately 100,000 distinct CDR3 sequences, 11% of them singletons. Germline V lookup: CDR1 SNHLY, CDR2 FYNNEI. The CDR3 is 17 residues long. V dropped 11 bases and J dropped 0 bases, with 22 bases sitting between them. Time point of the sample: longitudinal time-point 3. This sample was included in a study of neurological immune-mediated disorders. V is TRBV2 and J is TRBJ1-4; no clear D gene. The clonotype originates from a female donor with HTLV-1-associated myelopathy (HAM/TSP). Source material: PBMCs. CDR3 region: CASLTGRSLSTNEKLFF. CDR3 DNA sequence: TGTGCCTCCCTTACCGGACGGTCCCTTTCAACTAATGAAAAACTGTTTTTT.